This T cell receptor beta chain was sequenced in a study of beta chain features in type 1 diabetes. Concerning this clone: Its antigen remains unidentified.

The CDR3 has 14 amino acids. The germline V gene has CDR1 KGHSH and CDR2 LQKENI. The V end lost 3 bases, the J end lost 0 bases, and 9 bases lay between the germline ends. Study outcomes and limitations: Significant though moderate, a shortening of TCRB CDR3s appeared in all four CD4+ subsets of Type 1 diabetes patients.

One heparinised draw of blood, averaging roughly 0.12 L, came from each donor. The sequenced template was cDNA made from the entire isolated RNA. The assay was immunoSEQ multiplex PCR, and TCRdb's table has in-frame clones only and misses some. The top ten clones hold about 0.7% of a sample with around 140,000 clones, around 10% of them seen once. The sequence derives from a man younger than 40 with type 1 diabetes. The specimen was central memory CD4+ T cells from blood. This chain joins TRBV18 and TRBJ2-7; D gene uncertain. In DNA form, the CDR3 reads TGTGCCAGCTCACCCCAGGCCGACTCCTACGAGCAGTACTTC. Its protein is CASSPQADSYEQYF.